This T cell receptor beta chain was sequenced for a study of cytomegalovirus exposure and HLA in healthy donors. The sample holds one count of this clone. Its antigen remains unidentified. CDR1 and CDR2 from the germline V gene are SGHNT and YENEEA. J lost 0 bases, V lost 5 bases, and 3 bases had no gene match. The CDR3 contains 14 residues. The PCR ran on 60 Vbeta and 13 Jbeta primers. Sequencing used immunoSEQ multiplex PCR; TCRdb keeps in-frame clones, though not all of them. The repertoire holds hundreds of thousands of clones, approximately 80% seen once, with more than 0.5% in the top ten. Study-wide results and caveats: A later examination showed that TCR association rates differed by HLA locus, with DRB1 most and HLA-C fewest. It was taken for granted in presence/absence analyses that sequencing depth across donors was roughly uniform. Later on, a genetic analysis was performed. It linked a missense variant in DCLRE1C with V- and J-gene trimming of TCR beta.

The chain uses TRBV11-3 and TRBJ2-7, with 8 bases identical to TRBD1. The sequence was obtained from a woman between 40 and 55 years old in good health and CMV-seronegative. Sequenced input: PBMCs. CDR3 protein: CASSPGQASYEQYF. The DNA of the CDR3 is TGTGCCAGCAGCCCGGGACAGGCCTCCTACGAGCAGTACTTC. Variable domain in full (rest from reference TRBV11-3 and TRBJ2-7): EAGVVQSPRYKIIEKKQPVAFWCNPISGHNTLYWYLQNLGQGPELLIRYENEEAVDDSQLPKDRFSAERLKGVDSTLKIQPAELGDSAVYLCASSPGQASYEQYFGPGTRLTVT.